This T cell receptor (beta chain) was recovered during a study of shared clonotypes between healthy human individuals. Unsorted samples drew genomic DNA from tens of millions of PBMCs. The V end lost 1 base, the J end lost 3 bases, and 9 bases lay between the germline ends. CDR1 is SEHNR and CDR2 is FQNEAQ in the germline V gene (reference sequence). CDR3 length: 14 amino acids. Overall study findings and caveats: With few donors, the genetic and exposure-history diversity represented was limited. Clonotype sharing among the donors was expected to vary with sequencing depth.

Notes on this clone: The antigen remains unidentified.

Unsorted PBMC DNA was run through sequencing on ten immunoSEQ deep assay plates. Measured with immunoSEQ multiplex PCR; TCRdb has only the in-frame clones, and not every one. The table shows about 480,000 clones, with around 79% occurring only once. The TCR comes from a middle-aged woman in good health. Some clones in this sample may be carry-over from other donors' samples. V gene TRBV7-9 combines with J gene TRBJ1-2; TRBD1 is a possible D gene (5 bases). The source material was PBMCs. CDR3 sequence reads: CASSLGGTYYGYTF. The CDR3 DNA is TGTGCCAGCAGCTTAGGCGGGACTTACTATGGCTACACCTTC. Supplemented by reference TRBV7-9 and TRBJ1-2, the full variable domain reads DTGVSQNPRHKITKRGQNVTFRCDPISEHNRLYWYRQTLGQGPEFLTYFQNEAQLEKSRLLSDRFSAERPKGSFSTLEIQRTEQGDSAMYLCASSLGGTYYGYTFGSGTRLTVV.